A selection of T cell receptor beta chains follows, all from one sample in a study of T-cell memory formation after mild COVID-19. TCRdb processed the 5' RACE reads anew with MiXCR; each CDR3 protein has one entry. This repertoire shows about 150,000 distinct CDR3 sequences, almost 25% found once; its top ten account for approximately 25%. The sequencing input was PBMCs or a T cell subset sorted from them (not recorded which). These receptors all come from an adult woman who had mild COVID-19 (a few samples of this study predate the infection). Cell type and time point are not known. The CDR3 runs from the conserved cysteine through the conserved F or W. Each record gives: CDR3 protein, CDR3 DNA, D gene, J gene, clone size, V gene. The D gene is left open where the match is weak. Only some rows state a clone size, as once, few, many or a class for expanded clones.

CSAQRQSMNTEAFF,TGCAGTGCCCAGAGACAGTCGATGAACACTGAAGCTTTCTTT,-,TRBJ1-1,-,TRBV20-1
CASSEREVNEKLFF,TGTGCCAGCAGTGAAAGAGAGGTCAATGAAAAACTGTTTTTT,-,TRBJ1-4,few,TRBV12-3/TRBV12-4
CASSSPRTGGETQYF,TGTGCCAGCAGTTCCCCGAGGACAGGGGGAGAGACCCAGTACTTC,TRBD1,TRBJ2-5,few,TRBV6-6
CSTRRGTNTGELFF,TGCAGCACCCGACGGGGGACGAACACCGGGGAGCTGTTTTTT,-,TRBJ2-2,-,TRBV29-1
CASSLALGQDYEQYF,TGTGCCAGCAGCCTAGCGTTAGGCCAGGACTACGAGCAGTACTTC,-,TRBJ2-7,few,TRBV7-6
CASSPAGPSYNEQFF,TGTGCCAGCAGCCCAGCGGGCCCCTCCTACAATGAGCAGTTCTTC,-,TRBJ2-1,many,TRBV7-9
CASSIEGTSYEQYF,TGTGCCAGTAGTATAGAGGGCACCTCCTACGAGCAGTACTTC,-,TRBJ2-7,-,TRBV19
CASSSDYRDTQYF,TGTGCCAGCAGCTCAGACTACAGAGATACGCAGTATTTT,-,TRBJ2-3,few,TRBV7-9
CASSLGGNQPQDF,TGTGCCAGCAGCCTAGGAGGGAATCAGCCCCAGGATTTT,-,TRBJ1-5,-,TRBV7-6
CASSQDGYGVSEQYF,TGTGCCAGCAGCCAAGATGGGTATGGGGTGAGCGAGCAGTACTTC,-,TRBJ2-7,few,TRBV3-1
CASSSGRGRLPSQETQYF,TGTGCCAGCAGCTCGGGCAGGGGGCGCCTACCATCCCAAGAGACCCAGTACTTC,TRBD1,TRBJ2-5,-,TRBV7-9
CASSGPLGGISNQPQHF,TGTGCCAGCAGTGGCCCGTTGGGAGGGATTAGCAATCAGCCCCAGCATTTT,-,TRBJ1-5,-,TRBV6-1
CASSPTSGIEQYF,TGTGCCAGCAGCCCCACTAGCGGGATTGAGCAGTACTTC,TRBD2,TRBJ2-7,few,TRBV9
CASSPGTGDLVEQYF,TGTGCCAGCAGCCCCGGGACCGGAGATCTGGTCGAGCAGTACTTC,-,TRBJ2-7,-,TRBV7-9
CSVRGLLLKTETYEQYF,TGCAGCGTGAGGGGACTACTCTTGAAAACCGAAACCTACGAGCAGTACTTC,TRBD2,TRBJ2-7,few,TRBV29-1
CASSSGQGPGNEQFF,TGTGCCAGCAGCTCGGGACAGGGGCCGGGCAATGAGCAGTTCTTC,TRBD1,TRBJ2-1,few,TRBV7-2
CATSRSGSGGDTQYF,TGTGCCACCAGCAGAAGCGGGAGCGGAGGAGATACGCAGTATTTT,TRBD2,TRBJ2-3,few,TRBV15
CASSQVLGDQDTQYF,TGTGCCAGCAGCCAAGTACTGGGGGACCAGGATACGCAGTATTTT,-,TRBJ2-3,-,TRBV3-1
CASSQGARGPGYTF,TGTGCCAGCAGCCAGGGAGCGCGGGGCCCTGGCTACACCTTC,-,TRBJ1-2,once,TRBV7-9
CASSFGVSHEQYF,TGTGCCAGCAGCTTTGGGGTTTCCCACGAGCAGTACTTC,-,TRBJ2-7,-,TRBV7-9
CASSLPQTTALSSYNEQFF,TGCGCCAGCAGCTTGCCCCAAACGACCGCCCTTAGCTCCTACAATGAGCAGTTCTTC,-,TRBJ2-1,-,TRBV5-1
CASSYSKADEQFF,TGTGCCAGCAGTTACTCAAAGGCGGATGAGCAGTTCTTC,-,TRBJ2-1,-,TRBV6-5
CASSFTGSPGHYGYTF,TGTGCCAGCAGCTTTACCGGGTCCCCAGGGCACTATGGCTACACCTTC,-,TRBJ1-2,few,TRBV7-9
CSARVVFPGANVLTF,TGCAGTGCTAGGGTAGTGTTCCCTGGGGCCAACGTCCTGACTTTC,-,TRBJ2-6,few,TRBV20-1
CASSLGGANVLTF,TGTGCCAGCAGCTTAGGTGGGGCCAACGTCCTGACTTTC,-,TRBJ2-6,many,TRBV7-9
CSVAGQGLNYGYTF,TGCAGCGTTGCGGGACAGGGACTTAACTATGGCTACACCTTC,TRBD1,TRBJ1-2,-,TRBV29-1
CSVEVQDRFEQYF,TGCAGCGTTGAGGTACAGGATCGGTTCGAGCAGTACTTC,-,TRBJ2-7,-,TRBV29-1
CASSLVRPGTITDTQYF,TGTGCCAGCAGCTTAGTGCGGCCCGGAACGATCACAGATACGCAGTATTTT,-,TRBJ2-3,once,TRBV11-3
CSAQGRYDEQYF,TGCAGCGCACAGGGAAGGTACGACGAGCAGTACTTC,-,TRBJ2-7,-,TRBV29-1
CASSPQTGTDPYNEQFF,TGTGCCAGCTCACCTCAGACCGGGACGGATCCCTACAATGAGCAGTTCTTC,-,TRBJ2-1,medium-sized,TRBV18
CASSYSGSFEQFF,TGTGCCAGCAGCTATAGCGGGAGCTTTGAGCAGTTCTTC,TRBD2,TRBJ2-1,once,TRBV11-2
CASSSGRGEQYF,TGTGCCAGCAGCTCGGGGCGCGGCGAGCAGTACTTC,-,TRBJ2-7,few,TRBV7-9
CASSLSGGPYYEQYF,TGTGCCAGCAGTTTATCGGGGGGACCCTACTACGAGCAGTACTTC,-,TRBJ2-7,-,TRBV27
CASSLYPEGQPQHF,TGTGCCAGCAGCTTGTATCCAGAGGGGCAGCCCCAGCATTTT,-,TRBJ1-5,-,TRBV5-5
CSVPGLPSDGQFF,TGCAGCGTACCGGGACTGCCATCAGATGGGCAGTTCTTC,-,TRBJ2-1,-,TRBV29-1
CASSFDSTDTQYF,TGTGCCAGCAGCTTCGACAGCACAGATACGCAGTATTTT,-,TRBJ2-3,few,TRBV5-5
CASAGGFSYEQYF,TGTGCCAGCGCGGGGGGTTTCTCCTACGAGCAGTACTTC,TRBD2,TRBJ2-7,-,TRBV6-2/TRBV6-3
CASSVGLAGDNEQFF,TGTGCCAGCAGCGTCGGACTAGCGGGAGACAATGAGCAGTTCTTC,TRBD2,TRBJ2-1,few,TRBV9
CASSPDGDTQYF,TGCGCCAGCAGCCCGGACGGGGATACGCAGTATTTT,-,TRBJ2-3,-,TRBV5-1
CSVERQGNEQFF,TGCAGCGTTGAAAGACAGGGTAATGAGCAGTTCTTC,TRBD1,TRBJ2-1,few,TRBV29-1
CASTPNWGRAEAFF,TGTGCCAGTACTCCGAACTGGGGAAGGGCTGAAGCTTTCTTT,-,TRBJ1-1,-,TRBV19
CSVREGGFVDTEAFF,TGCAGCGTCCGGGAGGGGGGATTCGTCGACACTGAAGCTTTCTTT,-,TRBJ1-1,-,TRBV29-1
CSARGSGGIYEQFF,TGCAGTGCTAGAGGTAGCGGGGGTATCTATGAGCAGTTCTTC,TRBD2,TRBJ2-1,many,TRBV20-1
CASSHTRGDTEAFF,TGCGCCAGCAGCCATACAAGGGGGGATACTGAAGCTTTCTTT,-,TRBJ1-1,-,TRBV10-2
CASSQHILRLWARTDTQYF,TGTGCCAGCAGCCAACACATCCTCAGGCTTTGGGCCCGCACAGATACGCAGTATTTT,-,TRBJ2-3,few,TRBV3-1
CASSASGGTDTQYF,TGTGCCAGCAGTGCTAGCGGGGGCACAGATACGCAGTATTTT,TRBD2,TRBJ2-3,-,TRBV9
CASSLGVLGLPYEQYF,TGTGCCAGCAGTTTAGGGGTCCTGGGCTTACCCTACGAGCAGTACTTC,-,TRBJ2-7,few,TRBV12-3/TRBV12-4
CATSRDDGNTEAFF,TGTGCCACCAGCAGAGATGACGGGAACACTGAAGCTTTCTTT,-,TRBJ1-1,-,TRBV15
CASSFGSNEQFF,TGTGCCAGCAGTTTTGGGTCCAATGAGCAGTTCTTC,-,TRBJ2-1,many,TRBV12-3/TRBV12-4
CASSLASVYTF,TGTGCCAGCAGCTTAGCAAGTGTCTACACCTTC,-,TRBJ1-2,-,TRBV7-9
CASSPSGTGSYEQYF,TGTGCCAGCAGCCCTAGTGGGACGGGGAGCTACGAGCAGTACTTC,-,TRBJ2-7,-,TRBV9
CASRVAPEAFF,TGTGCTAGCAGAGTGGCCCCTGAAGCTTTCTTT,-,TRBJ1-1,-,TRBV2
CAWSQQEDEQYF,TGTGCCTGGAGTCAACAGGAGGACGAGCAGTACTTC,-,TRBJ2-7,-,TRBV30